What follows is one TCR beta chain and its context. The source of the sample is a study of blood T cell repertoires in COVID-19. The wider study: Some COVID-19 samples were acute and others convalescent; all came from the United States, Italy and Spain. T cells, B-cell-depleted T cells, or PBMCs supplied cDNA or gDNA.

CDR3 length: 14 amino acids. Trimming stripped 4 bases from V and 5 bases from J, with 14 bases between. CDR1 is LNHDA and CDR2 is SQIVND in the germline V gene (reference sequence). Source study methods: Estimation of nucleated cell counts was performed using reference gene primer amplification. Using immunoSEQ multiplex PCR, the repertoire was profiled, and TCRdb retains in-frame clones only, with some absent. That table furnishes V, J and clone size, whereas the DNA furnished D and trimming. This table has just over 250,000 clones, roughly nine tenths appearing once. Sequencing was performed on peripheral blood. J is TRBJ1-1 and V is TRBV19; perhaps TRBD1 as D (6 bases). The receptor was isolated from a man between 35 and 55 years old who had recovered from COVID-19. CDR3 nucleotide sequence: TGTGCCAGTAGTACCTACAGGGCGATAACTGAAGCTTTCTTT. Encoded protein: CASSTYRAITEAFF.